This T cell receptor beta chain was captured by sequencing in a study of human T cells and chemical hapten exposure. Study context: 2% DPC applied to a roughly 2 cm by roughly 2 cm arm area sensitized donors. Minor volume differences among pooled libraries chiefly drove per-sample TCR yield variation. DPC 0.01% went on the upper back by patch test, with reading at 6 days.

Noted time point: pre-sensitization, week 0. Treatment given: therapeutic diphenylcyclopropenone sensitization with weekly scalp DPC. Via MiXCR, TCRdb re-called the RACE reads, giving one row per CDR3 protein. Of approximately 60,000 distinct CDR3 sequences in the sample, 11% were seen once. General study findings and limits: It was expanded TCRs that formed significantly more large CDR3 similarity clusters than controls did.

The germline gives CDR1 SGHTA, CDR2 FQGNSA. Trimming cost V 5 bases and J 2 bases, with 13 bases left between them. The CDR3 is made up of 15 amino acids. With regard to this clonotype: What it binds is unknown.

The source material was whole blood, sampled in connection with sensitization to the hapten diphenylcyclopropenone (DPC). This sequence joins TRBV7-2 and TRBJ1-5, with D maybe TRBD1 (5 bases). The receptor was derived from a woman aged 40 to 50 with alopecia areata. Some clones in this sample may be carry-over from other donors' samples. In nucleotides, the CDR3 is TGTGCCAGCAGCCTCCTTGGGGGAGGCAATCAGCCCCAGCATTTT. Its translation: CASSLLGGGNQPQHF.